These 31 T cell receptor beta chains were sequenced from one sample in a study of resident and recirculating memory T cells in vitiligo. Some clones are missing from TCRdb's copy, which holds only in-frame ones; the method was immunoSEQ multiplex PCR. The data show 40,000 to 50,000 clones, with around 90% seen just once and 4.5% held by the top ten. The sequenced material came from blood. The receptor source for this set is a male donor with vitiligo.

The CDR3 DNA is TGCAGCGTTGTCCGGGGTCATTCGGAGGGCTACACCTTC. Its protein is CSVVRGHSEGYTF. The genes are TRBV29-1 and TRBJ1-2, with D hard to call. V lost 4 bases to trimming and J lost 8 bases, with 17 bases between them. The CDR3 loop spans 13 amino acids. Per the germline V gene, CDR1 is SQVTM and CDR2 is ANQGSEA. Together with reference TRBV29-1 and TRBJ1-2, the CDR3 gives the full variable domain: SAVISQKPSRDICQRGTSLTIQCQVDSQVTMMFWYRQQPGQSLTLIATANQGSEATYESGFVIDKFPISRPNLTFSTLTVSNMSPEDSSIYLCSVVRGHSEGYTFGSGTRLTVV.

This clone has a single count. The rearrangement links TRBV19 to TRBJ2-2; weak D call: TRBD2 (7 bases). V gave up 9 bases and J gave up 2 bases, with 16 bases separating them. Germline CDR1 reads LNHDA; CDR2 reads SQIVND (reference sequence). The CDR3 totals 15 residues. The CDR3 bases are TGTGCCAGCCGGGGGGCAGGACATAACACCGGGGAGCTGTTTTTT. It is translated as CASRGAGHNTGELFF.

The chain carries TRBV7-9 and TRBJ1-2, with D hard to call. This CDR3 contains 16 residues. Germline V gene lookup returns CDR1 SEHNR and CDR2 FQNEAQ (reference sequence). Trimming cost V 5 bases and J 1 base, with 17 bases left between them. The CDR3 DNA follows: TGTGCCAGCAGCCCCAACCTGGTCGGGTTTAACTATGGCTACACCTTC. Amino acids: CASSPNLVGFNYGYTF. The whole variable domain, filled in from reference TRBV7-9 and TRBJ1-2, reads DTGVSQNPRHKITKRGQNVTFRCDPISEHNRLYWYRQTLGQGPEFLTYFQNEAQLEKSRLLSDRFSAERPKGSFSTLEIQRTEQGDSAMYLCASSPNLVGFNYGYTFGSGTRLTVV.

This clone is medium-sized within its sample. The V gene is TRBV7-8, the J gene TRBJ1-2; TRBD1 is a possible D gene (5 bases). The CDR3 covers 14 residues. Trimming shortened V by 0 bases and J by 8 bases, and 13 bases separated the two germline ends. CDR1 and CDR2 from the germline V gene are SGHVS and FQNEAQ. The CDR3 coding sequence is TGTGCCAGCAGCTTAGCGCAGGAGGGACGCGGCTACACCTTC. It encodes CASSLAQEGRGYTF.

This chain connects TRBV19 to TRBJ1-5, with 8 bases identical to TRBD1. CDR1 LNHDA and CDR2 SQIVND come from the germline V gene (reference sequence). The J segment lost 9 bases and the V segment lost 4 bases, leaving 5 bases of the junction unmatched. There are 13 residues in the CDR3. CDR3 amino acids: CASSTGGDRPQHF. For the CDR3, the DNA is TGTGCCAGTAGTACAGGGGGCGACCGGCCCCAGCATTTT.

V usage is TRBV2 and J usage is TRBJ2-5, with 10 bases aligning to TRBD1. The CDR3 is made up of 14 amino acids. From germline, CDR1 is SNHLY and CDR2 FYNNEI. The V gene end was trimmed by 8 bases and the J gene end by 5 bases; junction bases not matched to a gene: 8. The CDR3 loop is CASLGTGVRETQYF. In DNA, the CDR3 is TGTGCCAGCCTCGGGACAGGGGTTAGGGAGACCCAGTACTTC.

The chain uses TRBV29-1 and TRBJ2-7; TRBD1 aligns across 7 bases. The CDR3 runs to 15 residues. Trimming at V came to 0 bases and at J to 5 bases, leaving 10 bases not matched to a gene. Germline CDR1 and CDR2: SQVTM and ANQGSEA. The CDR3 sequence is CSVEDGDSPANEQYF. DNA for the CDR3: TGCAGCGTTGAAGATGGGGACAGCCCAGCTAACGAGCAGTACTTC.

The chain has TRBV6-5 and TRBJ2-7; 10 bases are a match to TRBD2. The V and J ends lost 6 bases and 3 bases, in that order; junction bases with no gene match: 5. Germline V gene lookup returns CDR1 MNHEY and CDR2 SVGAGI. The CDR3 spans 14 residues. In DNA, the CDR3 is TGTGCCAGCAGCCTTTCTAGCGGGAGCTACGAGCAGTACTTC. Translation: CASSLSSGSYEQYF.

The chain joins TRBV11-2 to TRBJ2-6; no firm D call. The CDR3 has 15 amino acids. Germline CDR1 is SGHAT and CDR2 is FQNNGV. V was shortened by 1 base and J by 0 bases, with 4 bases between the two germline ends. CDR3 bases: TGTGCCAGCAGCTTAGGAGGCTCTGGGGCCAACGTCCTGACTTTC. This translates into CASSLGGSGANVLTF.

This clone appeared once. The chain uses TRBV19 and TRBJ1-1, with a possible D match to TRBD1 (6 bases). This CDR3 is 14 amino acids long. Deletions cut 6 bases from V and 5 bases from J, with 16 bases between. Germline V gene sequence: CDR1 LNHDA, CDR2 SQIVND (reference sequence). This chain's CDR3 is CASSLGARGTEAFF. For the CDR3, the DNA is TGTGCCAGTAGCCTCGGGGCGAGGGGGACTGAAGCTTTCTTT.

V is TRBV7-3 and J is TRBJ2-1, with 9 positions matching TRBD2. The CDR3 has 15 residues. Trimming removed 0 bases from V and 12 bases from J; junction bases left unmatched: 9. CDR1 SGHTA and CDR2 FQGTGA come from the germline V gene. The CDR3 loop is CASSLTGTSIIGQFF. CDR3 nucleotide sequence: TGTGCCAGCAGCTTAACGGGGACTAGCATCATCGGGCAGTTCTTC.

The chain has TRBV7-2 and TRBJ2-7; 9 nucleotides match TRBD2. The V segment lost 1 base and the J segment 7 bases; nucleotides outside the gene matches: 8. CDR1 is SGHTA, CDR2 FQGNSA, per germline. CDR3 length: 15 amino acids. CDR3 region: CASSLGAGGPEEQYF. The CDR3 DNA reads as TGTGCCAGCAGCTTAGGGGCGGGGGGGCCTGAAGAGCAGTACTTC.

The count of this clone is one. This chain uses TRBV7-2 with TRBJ2-2; the D is unclear. The CDR3 is made up of 13 amino acids. Germline assignment: CDR1 SGHTA and CDR2 FQGNSA. The V and J ends lost 5 bases and 2 bases respectively, with 6 bases between them. The CDR3 loop reads CASSVQNTGELFF. CDR3 coding DNA: TGTGCCAGCAGCGTCCAAAACACCGGGGAGCTGTTTTTT. Using reference TRBV7-2 and TRBJ2-2 for the parts outside the CDR3, the full variable domain is GAGVSQSPSNKVTEKGKDVELRCDPISGHTALYWYRQSLGQGLEFLIYFQGNSAPDKSGLPSDRFSAERTGGSVSTLTIQRTQQEDSAVYLCASSVQNTGELFFGEGSRLTVL.

The chain links TRBV7-6 to TRBJ2-1; the match to TRBD2 covers 8 bases. V lost 1 base to trimming and J lost 13 bases; unmatched junction nucleotides: 6. This CDR3 spans 13 amino acids. Germline CDR1 is SGHVS and CDR2 is FNYEAQ. The CDR3 reads CASSLGTGGFQFF. The CDR3 DNA reads TGTGCCAGCAGCTTAGGAACGGGGGGGTTTCAGTTCTTC.

This clone appeared once. The chain uses TRBV4-1 and TRBJ2-7; 12 positions agree with TRBD1. This CDR3 comprises 18 residues. The germline V gene has CDR1 MGHRA and CDR2 YSYEKL. Trimming took 1 base from V and 6 from J; bases not matched to a gene: 13. CDR3 DNA: TGCGCCAGCAGCCAAGTTAACCTTGTGGGACAGGGGGCAAGCGAGCAGTACTTC. Amino acids: CASSQVNLVGQGASEQYF.

The gene calls are TRBV9 and TRBJ1-1, with D maybe TRBD1 (6 bases). Trimming took off 3 bases at V and 4 bases at J, with 13 bases between the two ends. This CDR3 contains 14 residues. CDR1 is SGDLS, CDR2 YYNGEE, per germline. CDR3 loop: CASSEQGEITEAFF. CDR3 coding DNA: TGTGCCAGCAGCGAACAGGGAGAGATCACTGAAGCTTTCTTT. Full variable domain (missing parts from reference TRBV9 and TRBJ1-1): DSGVTQTPKHLITATGQRVTLRCSPRSGDLSVYWYQQSLDQGLQFLIQYYNGEERAKGNILERFSAQQFPDLHSELNLSSLELGDSALYFCASSEQGEITEAFFGQGTRLTVV.

The chain recombines TRBV30 with TRBJ1-4, with a possible D match to TRBD1 (5 bases). In germline, CDR1 is GTSNPN, CDR2 SVGIG (reference sequence). V gave up 2 bases and J gave up 4 bases, with 14 bases separating them. The CDR3 runs 15 residues. The CDR3 region is CAWSQGLPVNEKLFF. In nucleotides, the CDR3 is TGTGCCTGGAGTCAGGGCCTCCCAGTTAATGAAAAACTGTTTTTT. Full variable domain (remainder filled in from reference TRBV30 and TRBJ1-4): SQTIHQWPATLVQPVGSPLSLECTVEGTSNPNLYWYRQAAGRGLQLLFYSVGIGQISSEVPQNLSASRPQDRQFILSSKKLLLSDSGFYLCAWSQGLPVNEKLFFGSGTQLSVL.

The J gene is TRBJ2-5, the V gene TRBV11-2; 8 bases are shared with TRBD2. V shed 1 base, J shed 6 bases, and the junction held 10 bases outside the gene matches. Germline assignment: CDR1 SGHAT and CDR2 FQNNGV. The CDR3 runs to 16 residues. The CDR3 spells CASSLGVGGAVKTQYF. The CDR3 region has the DNA TGTGCCAGCAGCTTAGGGGTCGGGGGGGCCGTAAAGACCCAGTACTTC.

The gene calls are TRBV7-8 and TRBJ2-5; the match to TRBD2 covers 8 bases. V lost 3 bases to trimming and J lost 5 bases; unmatched junction nucleotides: 2. CDR3 size: 13 residues. Germline CDR1 and CDR2: SGHVS and FQNEAQ. Written as DNA, the CDR3 is TGTGCCAGCAGCTTCGGGGGGGCCGAGACCCAGTACTTC. It is translated as CASSFGGAETQYF.

The chain joins TRBV5-4 to TRBJ2-2; 10 positions agree with TRBD1. Germline assignment: CDR1 SGHNT and CDR2 YYREEE (reference sequence). The CDR3 contains 16 residues. J lost 4 bases, V lost 4 bases, and 7 bases had no gene match. CDR3 coding DNA: TGTGCCAGCAGCCGGGGGGGACAGGGGTCCACCGGGGAGCTGTTTTTT. Encoded protein: CASSRGGQGSTGELFF.

V usage is TRBV7-3 and J usage is TRBJ2-2; TRBD1 is a possible D gene (7 bases). CDR3 length equals 15 residues. The germline V and J ends were trimmed by 5 bases and 3 bases, with 13 bases remaining between them. Germline CDR1 reads SGHTA; CDR2 reads FQGTGA. The CDR3 DNA follows: TGTGCCAGCAGCCAGGGGGGCGGGTACACCGGGGAGCTGTTTTTT. This gives the protein CASSQGGGYTGELFF.

V is TRBV27 and J is TRBJ2-2; tentative D call: TRBD2 (6 bases). The CDR3 length is 15 residues. The V and J ends lost 4 bases and 0 bases respectively, with 9 bases between them. Germline loops: CDR1 MNHEY, CDR2 SMNVEV (reference sequence). The CDR3, as DNA: TGTGCCAGCAGTTATTGGGGGGCGAACACCGGGGAGCTGTTTTTT. Translating it yields CASSYWGANTGELFF.

The J gene is TRBJ2-3, the V gene TRBV5-1; D unclear. The ends were cut back, 3 bases at V and 3 bases at J, with 5 bases in the middle. The germline gives CDR1 SGHRS, CDR2 YFSETQ. This CDR3 comprises 12 residues. CDR3 region: CASSSGTDTQYF. In DNA, the CDR3 is TGCGCCAGCAGCTCCGGGACAGATACGCAGTATTTT.

The chain recombines TRBV27 with TRBJ2-7, with D tentatively TRBD1 (6 bases). Germline V gene sequence: CDR1 MNHEY, CDR2 SMNVEV (reference sequence). V was trimmed by 5 bases and J by 2 bases, leaving 13 bases between them. CDR3 length: 14 residues. The CDR3 region has the DNA TGTGCCAGCAGTAAAATACAGGGCCCCTACGAGCAGTACTTC. Amino acids: CASSKIQGPYEQYF.

The chain uses TRBV7-6 and TRBJ2-2, with 9 bases that match TRBD1. CDR1 is SGHVS, CDR2 FNYEAQ, per germline. Trimming at V came to 5 bases and at J to 3 bases, leaving 4 bases not matched to a gene. The CDR3 contains 15 residues. The CDR3 bases are TGTGCCAGCAGCAAAACAGGGGGCGACACCGGGGAGCTGTTTTTT. Translating it yields CASSKTGGDTGELFF.

This rearrangement joins TRBV30 to TRBJ1-2; the match to TRBD1 covers 8 bases. V gave up 1 base and J gave up 5 bases; unmatched junction bases: 6. This CDR3 has 14 residues. Germline values: CDR1 GTSNPN, CDR2 SVGIG (reference sequence). The DNA for the CDR3 is TGTGCCTGGAGTGGAACAGGGGGGGGATATGGCTACACCTTC. It yields the protein CAWSGTGGGYGYTF.

This sequence joins TRBV20-1 and TRBJ2-2; D gene unclear. V shed 6 bases and J shed 7 bases, with 9 bases lying between them. The CDR3 is 11 amino acids. CDR1 is DFQATT, CDR2 SNEGSKA, per germline (reference sequence). The DNA for the CDR3 is TGCAGTGCCCCTTTGTACGGGGAGCTGTTTTTT. It specifies CSAPLYGELFF.

This rearrangement joins TRBV9 to TRBJ1-2; D ambiguous. CDR3 length: 15 residues. Trimming shortened V by 0 bases and J by 4 bases, and 13 bases separated the two germline ends. Germline loops: CDR1 SGDLS, CDR2 YYNGEE. The CDR3 DNA follows: TGTGCCAGCAGCGTAGACCCGGGTCTTACCTATGGCTACACCTTC. It yields the protein CASSVDPGLTYGYTF.

The V gene is TRBV7-9, the J gene TRBJ2-5; 10 bases are shared with TRBD1. CDR3 length: 15 residues. Trimming removed 2 bases from V and 6 bases from J; junction bases left unmatched: 6. Germline values: CDR1 SEHNR, CDR2 FQNEAQ (reference sequence). The CDR3 DNA reads as TGTGCCAGCAGCTTATCGACAGGGGGCGCGAAGACCCAGTACTTC. Its translation is CASSLSTGGAKTQYF.

This clone showed up just once. The chain is built from TRBV7-3 and TRBJ2-2; possible D gene TRBD1, 5 bases. Germline CDR1 SGHTA, CDR2 FQGTGA. This CDR3 has 16 residues. Trimming took 5 bases from V and 0 from J, leaving 13 bases between them. The CDR3, as DNA: TGTGCCAGCAGCCACTACCCGACAGCGAACACCGGGGAGCTGTTTTTT. This translates into CASSHYPTANTGELFF.

This clone was recorded a few times. The chain is built from TRBV6-6 and TRBJ1-5; the D gene is possibly TRBD1 (5 bases). This CDR3 region has 15 residues. The V and J ends lost 6 bases and 9 bases respectively, with 21 bases between them. Germline loops: CDR1 MNHNY, CDR2 SVGAGI (reference sequence). The CDR3 DNA sequence: TGTGCCAGCAGAGCCGCAAGGGGTGTTGATTCGCCCCAGCATTTT. Translating it yields CASRAARGVDSPQHF.